This T cell receptor beta chain was profiled in a study of T cell responses to AZD1222 COVID-19 vaccine. Study-level results: Possibly, clonal diversity was underestimated; donors were largely white British and included more females. Two AZD1222 administrations were followed by greater Spike-specific TCR breadth and depth. Only after the peak T cell response were repertoires sampled. Vaccine-associated CD4 TCRs spanned spike, dominant at 160-218 and 743-854.

Data came from immunoSEQ multiplex PCR; TCRdb stores just in-frame clones and leaves some out. The sample has about 260,000 clones, more than 80% seen once; the top ten hold around 0.57%. The CDR3 contains 15 residues. Trimming took off 6 bases at V and 1 base at J, with 16 bases between the two ends. Germline-derived CDR1 and CDR2 are MNHEY and SVGEGT. Details on this clone: Its matching antigen is unknown.

This rearrangement joins TRBV6-2 or TRBV6-3 to TRBJ2-7; a possible D gene is TRBD2 (5 bases). The source was peripheral blood, collected on day 0 of AZD1222 vaccination. The receptor was derived from an adult in good health. The CDR3 loop reads CASSNTGDASYEQYF. The CDR3 coding sequence is TGTGCCAGCAGCAACACCGGGGATGCATCCTACGAGCAGTACTTC.